This T cell receptor (beta chain) was identified in a study of blood T cell repertoires in COVID-19. Authors' methods: The assay estimated nucleated cells by amplifying reference gene primers. Only in-frame clones appear in the TCRdb table, and some are missing; sequencing was by immunoSEQ multiplex PCR. The V and J calls and the clone size are those of that table, but D and trimming were determined from the DNA. Of 250,000 to 300,000 clones listed, 80% to 85% were seen once; the top ten hold less than 3%. Germline CDR1 is MNHEY and CDR2 is SVGAGI. Trimming took 3 bases from V and 5 from J, leaving 16 bases between them. The CDR3 consists of 15 residues.

This clonotype originated in a woman aged 60-70 years with active or convalescent COVID-19. The gene calls are TRBV6-5 and TRBJ1-2; D remains unclear. Sequencing was performed on peripheral blood. The CDR3 nucleotides are TGTGCCAGCAGTTATGGTCGGAGAATTCGGTATGGCTACACCTTC. It codes for CASSYGRRIRYGYTF.